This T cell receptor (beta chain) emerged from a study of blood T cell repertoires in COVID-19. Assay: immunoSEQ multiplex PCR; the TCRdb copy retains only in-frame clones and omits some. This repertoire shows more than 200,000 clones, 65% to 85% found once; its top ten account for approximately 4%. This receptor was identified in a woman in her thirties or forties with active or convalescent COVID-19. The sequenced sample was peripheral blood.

The CDR3 reads CASSGTGVSWSNEQYV. The CDR3 bases are TGTGCCAGCAGTGGGACAGGGGTTTCCTGGTCAAACGAGCAGTACGTC. The V call is TRBV2, the J call TRBJ2-7; 9 bases are a match to TRBD1. Trimming removed 4 bases from V and 5 bases from J; junction bases left unmatched: 12. Germline CDR1 reads SNHLY; CDR2 reads FYNNEI. The CDR3 has 16 residues.